Presented here are 17 T cell receptor beta chains from one specimen sequenced in a study of cytomegalovirus exposure and HLA in healthy donors. Use of 60 Vbeta and 13 Jbeta primers characterized the PCR. Sequencing used immunoSEQ multiplex PCR; TCRdb keeps in-frame clones, though not all of them. The sample carries about 120,000 clones, about four fifths recorded once. Sequencing input: PBMCs. The receptors here all came from a man aged 25 to 40 in good health and CMV-seropositive.

The rearrangement joins TRBV7-9 to TRBJ2-5; 7 nucleotides line up with TRBD1. Per the germline V gene, CDR1 is SEHNR and CDR2 is FQNEAQ (reference sequence). This CDR3 contains 14 residues. The V gene end was trimmed by 4 bases and the J gene end by 2 bases; junction bases not matched to a gene: 4. CDR3 coding DNA: TGTGCCAGCAGCTGGACAGGCTATCAAGAGACCCAGTACTTC. It encodes CASSWTGYQETQYF.

This clone was counted only a few times. The chain links TRBV10-3 to TRBJ1-2; 7 bases are a match to TRBD1. The CDR3 length is 14 residues. In germline, CDR1 is ENHRY, CDR2 SYGVKD. V shed 2 bases, J shed 4 bases, and the junction held 4 bases outside the gene matches. The CDR3 loop is CAISEGQVSYGYTF. CDR3 DNA sequence: TGTGCCATCAGTGAGGGACAGGTCAGCTATGGCTACACCTTC.

This clone was seen just once. CDR3 DNA sequence: TGTGCCAGTAGTCTCCTGGCCACAGATACGCAGTATTTT. Protein: CASSLLATDTQYF. The chain uses TRBV19 and TRBJ2-3; no clear D gene. Germline assignment: CDR1 LNHDA and CDR2 SQIVND (reference sequence). The CDR3 is 13 amino acids. The V and J ends lost 5 bases and 2 bases respectively, with 8 bases between them.

V gene TRBV29-1 combines with J gene TRBJ1-2; D is undetermined. The CDR3 has 15 residues. V lost 3 bases, J lost 4 bases, and 18 bases lay in between. CDR1 and CDR2 from the germline V gene are SQVTM and ANQGSEA. The CDR3 sequence: CSVDLSVPHGYGYTF. In DNA, the CDR3 is TGCAGCGTTGATCTGAGTGTCCCTCACGGCTATGGCTACACCTTC.

This clone appeared once. This chain joins TRBV5-6 and TRBJ2-1; TRBD1 agrees at 9 bases. After removal of 4 bases from V and 4 bases from J, the junction contained 9 bases not matched to a gene. Germline CDR1 and CDR2: SGHDT and YYEEEE. The CDR3 is 16 residues long. This chain's CDR3 is CASSGPGQGIYNEQFF. The CDR3 DNA sequence: TGTGCCAGCAGCGGACCGGGACAGGGAATATACAATGAGCAGTTCTTC. The full variable domain, rest sourced from reference TRBV5-6 and TRBJ2-1, is DAGVTQSPTHLIKTRGQQVTLRCSPKSGHDTVSWYQQALGQGPQFIFQYYEEEERQRGNFPDRFSGHQFPNYSSELNVNALLLGDSALYLCASSGPGQGIYNEQFFGPGTRLTVL.

V gene TRBV5-6 combines with J gene TRBJ2-5; TRBD2 agrees at 7 bases. Germline V gene lookup returns CDR1 SGHDT and CDR2 YYEEEE. V lost 1 base and J lost 4; bases outside the gene matches: 13. This CDR3 spans 17 amino acids. This CDR3 is CASSLKIAGGEVETQYF. CDR3 nucleotide sequence: TGTGCCAGCAGCTTGAAAATAGCGGGTGGGGAGGTAGAGACCCAGTACTTC.

CDR3 DNA: TGTGCCAGCAGTAGACTAGCGGCCAGCGGGGACGAGCAGTTCTTC. Translating it yields CASSRLAASGDEQFF. This chain links TRBV27 with TRBJ2-1, with 9 bases lining up with TRBD2. Germline V gene sequence: CDR1 MNHEY, CDR2 SMNVEV (reference sequence). This CDR3 is built from 15 residues. V gave up 5 bases and J gave up 10 bases; unmatched junction bases: 12.

This clone was counted between two and nine times. The chain uses TRBV11-2 and TRBJ1-3, with 8 bases lining up with TRBD1. V was clipped by 5 bases and J by 7 bases; unmatched bases: 1. Germline assignment: CDR1 SGHAT and CDR2 FQNNGV. The CDR3 contains 12 residues. As DNA, the CDR3 is TGTGCCAGCAGCAGACAGGGGAACACCATATATTTT. Encoded protein: CASSRQGNTIYF.

This clone came up a few times. V and J are TRBV11-2 and TRBJ2-7, with TRBD1 matching over 8 bases. Losses at the gene ends were 0 bases for V and 4 bases for J; bases not matched to a gene: 2. The CDR3 runs 14 residues. Germline values: CDR1 SGHAT, CDR2 FQNNGV. The CDR3: CASSLETGGYEQYF. The CDR3 coding sequence is TGTGCCAGCAGCTTAGAAACAGGGGGGTACGAGCAGTACTTC. Drawing the rest from reference TRBV11-2 and TRBJ2-7, the complete variable domain is EAGVAQSPRYKIIEKRQSVAFWCNPISGHATLYWYQQILGQGPKLLIQFQNNGVVDDSQLPKDRFSAERLKGVDSTLKIQPAKLEDSAVYLCASSLETGGYEQYFGPGTRLTVT.

This sequence joins TRBV4-3 and TRBJ2-3, with D maybe TRBD2 (6 bases). The ends were cut back, 4 bases at V and 3 bases at J, with 17 bases in the middle. Germline CDR1 and CDR2: LGHNA and YSLEER. This CDR3 has 16 amino acids. As DNA, the CDR3 is TGCGCCAGCAGCCTTCGGGGGAGCGATCCTACAGATACGCAGTATTTT. Translating it yields CASSLRGSDPTDTQYF.

A few counts support this clone. The rearrangement joins TRBV2 to TRBJ2-1; tentative D call: TRBD1 (5 bases). CDR3 size: 13 residues. From germline, CDR1 is SNHLY and CDR2 FYNNEI. V lost 5 bases and J lost 5, with 10 bases in between. The CDR3 here is CASSWGQDNEQFF. The DNA of the CDR3 is TGTGCCAGCAGTTGGGGCCAGGACAATGAGCAGTTCTTC.

The chain links TRBV2 to TRBJ2-5; tentative D call: TRBD1 (5 bases). CDR1 and CDR2 from the germline V gene are SNHLY and FYNNEI. The CDR3 extends over 17 amino acids. The V gene lost 7 bases and the J gene lost 0 bases, with 21 bases spanning the gap. As DNA, the CDR3 is TGTGCCAGCACCAGATTGGGTCAGGGCGGAAACCAAGAGACCCAGTACTTC. Encoded protein: CASTRLGQGGNQETQYF. The complete variable domain, with remaining parts taken from reference TRBV2 and TRBJ2-5, reads EPEVTQTPSHQVTQMGQEVILRCVPISNHLYFYWYRQILGQKVEFLVSFYNNEISEKSEIFDDQFSVERPDGSNFTLKIRSTKLEDSAMYFCASTRLGQGGNQETQYFGPGTRLLVL.

The chain joins TRBV5-1 to TRBJ2-1; 9 bases fit TRBD2. V was clipped by 10 bases and J by 6 bases; unmatched bases: 8. This CDR3 is built from 13 residues. From germline, CDR1 is SGHRS and CDR2 YFSETQ. CDR3 coding DNA: TGCGCCGCGGGGGCGGGAGGGGCCAATGAGCAGTTCTTC. The encoded protein is CAAGAGGANEQFF. Complete variable domain (other parts from reference TRBV5-1 and TRBJ2-1): KAGVTQTPRYLIKTRGQQVTLSCSPISGHRSVSWYQQTPGQGLQFLFEYFSETQRNKGNFPGRFSGRQFSNSRSEMNVSTLELGDSALYLCAAGAGGANEQFFGPGTRLTVL.

This clone came up a few times. V gene TRBV11-3 combines with J gene TRBJ1-2; the match to TRBD1 covers 7 bases. V lost 0 bases, J lost 6 bases, and 4 bases stayed unmatched. Germline V gene data show CDR1 as SGHNT and CDR2 as YENEEA. The CDR3 is 14 amino acids. The CDR3 DNA is TGTGCCAGCAGCTTAGATTATCAGGGGGATGGCTACACCTTC. As protein: CASSLDYQGDGYTF.

The rearrangement joins TRBV19 to TRBJ1-4; D may be TRBD1 (6 bases). Germline V gene sequence: CDR1 LNHDA, CDR2 SQIVND (reference sequence). The germline V and J ends were trimmed by 3 bases and 6 bases, with 11 bases remaining between them. The CDR3 is 14 amino acids. As DNA, the CDR3 is TGTGCCAGTAGTATGCGGGGGCATGATGAAAAACTGTTTTTT. Translation gives CASSMRGHDEKLFF.

This clone appeared a single time. The chain uses TRBV5-4 and TRBJ1-6; 8 nucleotides match TRBD1. The CDR3 is 15 amino acids. The trim removed 4 bases at V and 7 bases at J, leaving 7 bases unmatched. Germline CDR1 is SGHNT and CDR2 is YYREEE (reference sequence). In nucleotides, the CDR3 is TGTGCCAGCAGCCGACCGGGACAGGCAAATTCACCCCTCCACTTT. This gives the protein CASSRPGQANSPLHF.

V is TRBV6-4 and J is TRBJ1-4, with D unresolved. The CDR3 runs 15 residues. V lost 6 bases, J lost 8 bases, and 19 bases lay in between. Germline lookup yields CDR1 MRHNA and CDR2 SNTAGT. The CDR3 loop reads CASSGETPNLEKLFF. As DNA, the CDR3 is TGTGCCAGCAGCGGGGAAACACCGAACTTGGAAAAACTGTTTTTT.